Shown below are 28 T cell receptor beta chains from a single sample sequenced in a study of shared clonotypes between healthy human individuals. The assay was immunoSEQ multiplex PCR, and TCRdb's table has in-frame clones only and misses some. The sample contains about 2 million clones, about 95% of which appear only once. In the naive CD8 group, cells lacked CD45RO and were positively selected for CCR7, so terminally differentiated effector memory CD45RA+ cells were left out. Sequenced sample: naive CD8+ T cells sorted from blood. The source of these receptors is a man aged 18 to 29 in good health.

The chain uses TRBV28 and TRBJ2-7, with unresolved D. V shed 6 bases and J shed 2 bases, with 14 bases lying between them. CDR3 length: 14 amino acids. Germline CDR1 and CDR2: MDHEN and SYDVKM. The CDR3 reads CASRSGVGAYEQYF. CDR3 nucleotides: TGTGCCAGCAGATCCGGTGTAGGCGCCTACGAGCAGTACTTC. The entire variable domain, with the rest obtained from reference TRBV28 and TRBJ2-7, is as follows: DVKVTQSSRYLVKRTGEKVFLECVQDMDHENMFWYRQDPGLGLRLIYFSYDVKMKEKGDIPEGYSVSREKKERFSLILESASTNQTSMYLCASRSGVGAYEQYFGPGTRLTVT.

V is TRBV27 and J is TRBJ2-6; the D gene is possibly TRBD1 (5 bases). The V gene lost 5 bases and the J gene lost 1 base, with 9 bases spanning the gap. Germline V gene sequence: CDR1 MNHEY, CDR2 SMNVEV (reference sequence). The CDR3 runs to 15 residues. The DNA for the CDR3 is TGTGCCAGCAGTCCAAGGGGTTCTGGGGCCAACGTCCTGACTTTC. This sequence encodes CASSPRGSGANVLTF.

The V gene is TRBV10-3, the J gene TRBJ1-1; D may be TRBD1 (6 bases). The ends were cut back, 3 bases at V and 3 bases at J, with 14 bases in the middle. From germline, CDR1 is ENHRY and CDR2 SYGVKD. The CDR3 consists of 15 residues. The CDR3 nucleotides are TGTGCCATCAGTGACCATATAACAGGGTACACTGAAGCTTTCTTT. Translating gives CAISDHITGYTEAFF.

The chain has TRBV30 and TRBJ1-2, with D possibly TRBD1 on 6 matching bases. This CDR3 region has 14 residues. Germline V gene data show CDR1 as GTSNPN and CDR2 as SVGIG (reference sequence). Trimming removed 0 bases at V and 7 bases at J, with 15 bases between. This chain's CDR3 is CAWSVSGGLSGYTF. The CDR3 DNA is TGTGCCTGGAGTGTAAGCGGGGGGCTTTCTGGCTACACCTTC.

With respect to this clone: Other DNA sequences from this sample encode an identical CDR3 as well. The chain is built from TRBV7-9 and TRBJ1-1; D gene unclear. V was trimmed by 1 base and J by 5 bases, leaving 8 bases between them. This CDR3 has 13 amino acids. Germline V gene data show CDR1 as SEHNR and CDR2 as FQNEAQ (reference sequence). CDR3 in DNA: TGTGCCAGCAGCTTAGGAGTGGGGACTGAAGCTTTCTTT. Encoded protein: CASSLGVGTEAFF.

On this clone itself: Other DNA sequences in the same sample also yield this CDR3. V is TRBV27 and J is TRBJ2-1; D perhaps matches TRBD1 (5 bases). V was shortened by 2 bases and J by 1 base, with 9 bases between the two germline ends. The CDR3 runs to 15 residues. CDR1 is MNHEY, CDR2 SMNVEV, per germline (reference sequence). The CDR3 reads CASSLGQGSYNEQFF. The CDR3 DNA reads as TGTGCCAGCAGTTTAGGCCAGGGATCCTACAATGAGCAGTTCTTC.

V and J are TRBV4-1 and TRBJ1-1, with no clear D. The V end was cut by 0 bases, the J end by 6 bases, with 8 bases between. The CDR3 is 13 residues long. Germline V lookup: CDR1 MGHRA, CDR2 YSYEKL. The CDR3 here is CASSQDPESEAFF. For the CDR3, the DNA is TGCGCCAGCAGCCAAGATCCGGAGTCTGAAGCTTTCTTT.

This CDR3 reads CASGAPGTNYGYTF. The CDR3 nucleotides are TGTGCTAGTGGTGCACCTGGGACTAACTATGGCTACACCTTC. The rearrangement links TRBV12-5 to TRBJ1-2; D uncertain. This CDR3 has 14 residues. V was cut by 5 bases and J by 0 bases, with 10 bases left in between. Germline V lookup: CDR1 LGHNT, CDR2 FRNRAP.

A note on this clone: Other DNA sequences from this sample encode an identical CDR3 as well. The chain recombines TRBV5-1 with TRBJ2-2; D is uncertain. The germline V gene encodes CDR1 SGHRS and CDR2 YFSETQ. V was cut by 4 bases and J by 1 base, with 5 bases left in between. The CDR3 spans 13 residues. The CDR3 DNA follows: TGCGCCAGCAGCGGGGTGAACACCGGGGAGCTGTTTTTT. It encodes CASSGVNTGELFF. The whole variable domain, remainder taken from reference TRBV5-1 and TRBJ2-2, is KAGVTQTPRYLIKTRGQQVTLSCSPISGHRSVSWYQQTPGQGLQFLFEYFSETQRNKGNFPGRFSGRQFSNSRSEMNVSTLELGDSALYLCASSGVNTGELFFGEGSRLTVL.

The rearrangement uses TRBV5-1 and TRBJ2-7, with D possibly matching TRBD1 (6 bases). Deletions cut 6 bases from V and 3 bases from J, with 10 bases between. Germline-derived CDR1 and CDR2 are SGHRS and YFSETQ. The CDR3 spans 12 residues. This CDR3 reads CASNWDNYEQYF. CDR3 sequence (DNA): TGCGCCAGCAACTGGGACAACTACGAGCAGTACTTC.

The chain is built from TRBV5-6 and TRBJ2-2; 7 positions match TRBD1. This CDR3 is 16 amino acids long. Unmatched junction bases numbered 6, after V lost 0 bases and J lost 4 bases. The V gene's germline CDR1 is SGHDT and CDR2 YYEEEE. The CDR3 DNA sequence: TGTGCCAGCAGCTTGGAGGGGGCTAGCTTCACCGGGGAGCTGTTTTTT. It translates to CASSLEGASFTGELFF. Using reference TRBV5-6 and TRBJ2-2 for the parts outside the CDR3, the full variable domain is DAGVTQSPTHLIKTRGQQVTLRCSPKSGHDTVSWYQQALGQGPQFIFQYYEEEERQRGNFPDRFSGHQFPNYSSELNVNALLLGDSALYLCASSLEGASFTGELFFGEGSRLTVL.

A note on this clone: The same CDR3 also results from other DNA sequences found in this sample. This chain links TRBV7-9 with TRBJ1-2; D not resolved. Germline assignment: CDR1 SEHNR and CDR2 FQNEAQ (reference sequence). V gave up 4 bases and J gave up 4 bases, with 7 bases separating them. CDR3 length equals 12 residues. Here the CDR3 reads CASSSGGYGYTF. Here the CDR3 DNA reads TGTGCCAGCAGCTCAGGAGGCTATGGCTACACCTTC.

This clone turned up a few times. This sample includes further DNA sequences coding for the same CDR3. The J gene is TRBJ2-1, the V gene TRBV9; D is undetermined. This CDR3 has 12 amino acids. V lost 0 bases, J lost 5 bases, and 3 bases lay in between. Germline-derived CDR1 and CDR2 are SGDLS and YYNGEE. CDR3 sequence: CASSVGDNEQFF. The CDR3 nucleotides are TGTGCCAGCAGCGTAGGGGACAATGAGCAGTTCTTC.

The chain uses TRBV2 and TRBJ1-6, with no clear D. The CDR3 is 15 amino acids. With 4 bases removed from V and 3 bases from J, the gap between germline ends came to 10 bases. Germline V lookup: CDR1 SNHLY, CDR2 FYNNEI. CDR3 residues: CASSVPTVYNSPLHF. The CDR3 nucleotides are TGTGCCAGCAGTGTCCCCACAGTCTATAATTCACCCCTCCACTTT.

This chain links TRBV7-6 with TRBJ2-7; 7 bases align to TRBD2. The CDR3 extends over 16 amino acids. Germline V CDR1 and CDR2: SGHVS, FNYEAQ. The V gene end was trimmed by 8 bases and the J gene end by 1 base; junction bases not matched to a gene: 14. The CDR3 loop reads CASGGGDSLDSYEQYF. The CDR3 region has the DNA TGTGCCAGCGGGGGGGGTGACAGCCTAGATTCCTACGAGCAGTACTTC.

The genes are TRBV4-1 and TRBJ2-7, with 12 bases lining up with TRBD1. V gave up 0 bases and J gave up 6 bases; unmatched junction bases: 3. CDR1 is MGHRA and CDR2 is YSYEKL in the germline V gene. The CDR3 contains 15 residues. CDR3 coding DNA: TGCGCCAGCAGCCAAGAAGGGACAGGGGGCGCCGAGCAGTACTTC. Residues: CASSQEGTGGAEQYF.

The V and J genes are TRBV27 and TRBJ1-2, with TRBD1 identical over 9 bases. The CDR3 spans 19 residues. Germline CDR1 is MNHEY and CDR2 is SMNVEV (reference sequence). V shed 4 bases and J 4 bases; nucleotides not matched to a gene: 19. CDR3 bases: TGTGCCAGCAGTTCCCCCCCCGGGACAGGGTCCTTCGCTAGCTATGGCTACACCTTC. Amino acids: CASSSPPGTGSFASYGYTF.

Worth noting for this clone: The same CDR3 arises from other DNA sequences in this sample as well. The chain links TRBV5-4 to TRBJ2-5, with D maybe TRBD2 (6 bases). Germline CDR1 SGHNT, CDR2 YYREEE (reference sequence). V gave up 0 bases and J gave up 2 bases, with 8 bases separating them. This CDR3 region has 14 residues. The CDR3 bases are TGTGCCAGCAGCTTGGGGGGACTGCAAGAGACCCAGTACTTC. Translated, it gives CASSLGGLQETQYF.

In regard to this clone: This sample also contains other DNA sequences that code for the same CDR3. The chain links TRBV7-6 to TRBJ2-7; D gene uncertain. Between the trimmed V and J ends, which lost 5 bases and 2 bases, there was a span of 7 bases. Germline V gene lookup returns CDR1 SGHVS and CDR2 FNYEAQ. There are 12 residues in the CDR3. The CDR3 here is CASSPTAYEQYF. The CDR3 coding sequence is TGTGCCAGCAGCCCCACAGCCTACGAGCAGTACTTC.

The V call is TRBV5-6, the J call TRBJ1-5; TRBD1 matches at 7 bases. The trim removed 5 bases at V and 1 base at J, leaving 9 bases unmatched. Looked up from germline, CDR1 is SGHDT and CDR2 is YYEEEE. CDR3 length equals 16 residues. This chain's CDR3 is CASSYSGGFSNQPQHF. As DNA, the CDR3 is TGTGCCAGCAGTTATTCAGGGGGATTCAGCAATCAGCCCCAGCATTTT.

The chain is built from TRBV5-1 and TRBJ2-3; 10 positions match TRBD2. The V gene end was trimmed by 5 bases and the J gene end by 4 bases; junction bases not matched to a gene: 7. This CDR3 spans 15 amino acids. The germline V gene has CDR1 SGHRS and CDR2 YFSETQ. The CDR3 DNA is TGCGCCAGCAGGCCGGGGCTAGCGGGAGCAGATACGCAGTATTTT. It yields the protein CASRPGLAGADTQYF.

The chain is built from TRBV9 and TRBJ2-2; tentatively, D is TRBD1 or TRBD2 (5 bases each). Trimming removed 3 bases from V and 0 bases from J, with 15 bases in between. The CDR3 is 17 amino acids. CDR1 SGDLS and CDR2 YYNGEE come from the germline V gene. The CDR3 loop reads CASSDPGTVPNTGELFF. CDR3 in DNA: TGTGCCAGCAGCGACCCCGGGACGGTTCCGAACACCGGGGAGCTGTTTTTT.

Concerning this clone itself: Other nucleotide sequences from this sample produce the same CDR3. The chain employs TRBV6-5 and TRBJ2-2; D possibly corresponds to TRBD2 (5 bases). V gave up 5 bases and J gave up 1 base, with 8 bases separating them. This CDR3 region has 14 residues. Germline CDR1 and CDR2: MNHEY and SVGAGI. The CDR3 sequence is CASSTGLNTGELFF. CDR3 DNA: TGTGCCAGCAGTACGGGATTGAACACCGGGGAGCTGTTTTTT.

The CDR3 is CASSSVGGNQPQHF. The CDR3 DNA is TGTGCCAGCAGCTCCGTGGGAGGAAATCAGCCCCAGCATTTT. The rearrangement uses TRBV9 and TRBJ1-5, with unresolved D. CDR1 is SGDLS, CDR2 YYNGEE, per germline. Deletions cut 4 bases from V and 4 bases from J, with 12 bases between. The CDR3 loop spans 14 amino acids.

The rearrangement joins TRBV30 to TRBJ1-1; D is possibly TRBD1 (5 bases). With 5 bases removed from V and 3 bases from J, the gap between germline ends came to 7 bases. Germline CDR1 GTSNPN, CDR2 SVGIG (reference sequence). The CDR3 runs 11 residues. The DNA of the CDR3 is TGTGCCTGGGACAGTGACACTGAAGCTTTCTTT. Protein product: CAWDSDTEAFF.

CDR3 amino acids: CASSLATGTGFYEQYF. In DNA form, the CDR3 reads TGTGCCAGCAGCTTAGCCACCGGGACAGGGTTCTACGAGCAGTACTTC. The chain couples TRBV7-8 to TRBJ2-7, with 9 nucleotides matching TRBD1. The length of the CDR3 is 16 residues. Germline trimming cut 0 bases from V and 3 bases from J; bases unmatched to any gene: 6. The germline V gene has CDR1 SGHVS and CDR2 FQNEAQ.

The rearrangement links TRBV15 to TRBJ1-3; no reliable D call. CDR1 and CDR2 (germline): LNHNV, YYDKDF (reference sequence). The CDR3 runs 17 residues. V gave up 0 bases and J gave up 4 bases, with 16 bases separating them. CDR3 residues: CATSRDPRGEGGNTIYF. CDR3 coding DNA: TGTGCCACCAGCAGAGACCCGAGAGGCGAAGGAGGAAACACCATATATTTT.

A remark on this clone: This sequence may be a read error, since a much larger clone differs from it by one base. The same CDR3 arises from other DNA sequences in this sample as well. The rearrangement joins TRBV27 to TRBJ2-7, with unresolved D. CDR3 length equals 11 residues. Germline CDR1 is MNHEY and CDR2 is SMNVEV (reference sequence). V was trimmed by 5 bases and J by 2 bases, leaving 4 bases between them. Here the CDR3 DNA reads TGTGCCAGCAGTACCACCTACGAGCAGTACTTC. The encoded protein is CASSTTYEQYF.